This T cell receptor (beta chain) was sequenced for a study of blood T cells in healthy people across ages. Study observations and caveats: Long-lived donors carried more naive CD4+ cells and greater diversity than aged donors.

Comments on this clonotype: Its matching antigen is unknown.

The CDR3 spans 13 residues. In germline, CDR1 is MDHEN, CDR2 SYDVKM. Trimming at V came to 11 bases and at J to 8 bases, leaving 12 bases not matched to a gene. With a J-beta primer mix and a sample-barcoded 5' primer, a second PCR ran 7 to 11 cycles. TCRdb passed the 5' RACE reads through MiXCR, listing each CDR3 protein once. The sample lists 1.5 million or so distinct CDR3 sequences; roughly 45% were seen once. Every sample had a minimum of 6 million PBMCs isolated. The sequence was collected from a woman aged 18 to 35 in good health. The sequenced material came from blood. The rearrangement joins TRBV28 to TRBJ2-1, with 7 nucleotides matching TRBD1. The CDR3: CAGQQGLYHEQFF. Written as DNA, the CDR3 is TGTGCCGGCCAACAGGGGTTATACCATGAGCAGTTCTTC.